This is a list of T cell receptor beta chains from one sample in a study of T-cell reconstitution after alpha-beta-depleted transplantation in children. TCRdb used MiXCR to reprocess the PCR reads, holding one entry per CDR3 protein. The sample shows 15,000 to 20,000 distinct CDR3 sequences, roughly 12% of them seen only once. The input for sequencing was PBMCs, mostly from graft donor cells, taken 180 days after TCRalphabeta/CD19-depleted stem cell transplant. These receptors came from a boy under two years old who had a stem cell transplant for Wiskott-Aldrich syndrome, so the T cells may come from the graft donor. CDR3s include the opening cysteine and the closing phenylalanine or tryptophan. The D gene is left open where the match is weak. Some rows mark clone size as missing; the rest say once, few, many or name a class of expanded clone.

CDR3aa: CSASPRWDTEAFF
CDR3nt: TGCAGTGCTAGTCCTCGGTGGGACACTGAAGCTTTCTTT
v_gene: TRBV20-1
d_gene: NA
abundance: NA
j_gene: TRBJ1-1

CDR3aa: CASSPRQGEAFF
CDR3nt: TGTGCCAGTAGTCCCCGACAGGGTGAAGCTTTCTTT
v_gene: TRBV19
d_gene: TRBD1
abundance: few
j_gene: TRBJ1-1

CDR3aa: CASSWGWSTVGNTIYF
CDR3nt: TGCGCCAGCAGCTGGGGCTGGTCGACAGTTGGAAACACCATATATTTT
v_gene: TRBV5-1
d_gene: NA
abundance: many
j_gene: TRBJ1-3

CDR3aa: CASSQDGRGEQYF
CDR3nt: TGCGCCAGCAGCCAAGATGGGAGAGGCGAGCAGTACTTC
v_gene: TRBV4-3
d_gene: NA
abundance: NA
j_gene: TRBJ2-7

CDR3aa: CASSSRLGNEKLFF
CDR3nt: TGTGCCAGCAGTTCTCGGTTGGGAAATGAAAAACTGTTTTTT
v_gene: TRBV28
d_gene: NA
abundance: few
j_gene: TRBJ1-4

CDR3aa: CASSFVDPYYNEQFF
CDR3nt: TGCGCCAGCAGCTTTGTGGATCCTTACTACAATGAGCAGTTCTTC
v_gene: TRBV5-1
d_gene: NA
abundance: NA
j_gene: TRBJ2-1

CDR3aa: CASSEGGGQQPQHF
CDR3nt: TGTGCCAGCAGTGAAGGGGGGGGGCAGCAGCCCCAGCATTTT
v_gene: TRBV2
d_gene: NA
abundance: NA
j_gene: TRBJ1-5

CDR3aa: CSARGLAGGVLNNEQFF
CDR3nt: TGCAGTGCTAGGGGACTAGCGGGAGGGGTACTTAACAATGAGCAGTTCTTC
v_gene: TRBV20-1
d_gene: TRBD2
abundance: NA
j_gene: TRBJ2-1

CDR3aa: CASRHQFRGAPEAFF
CDR3nt: TGTGCCAGCAGACATCAATTCCGGGGCGCGCCTGAAGCTTTCTTT
v_gene: TRBV7-9
d_gene: NA
abundance: few
j_gene: TRBJ1-1

CDR3aa: CASSSRWKEQYF
CDR3nt: TGTGCCAGCAGCTCCCGCTGGAAAGAGCAGTACTTC
v_gene: TRBV5-6
d_gene: NA
abundance: medium-sized
j_gene: TRBJ2-7

CDR3aa: CASSEMEAQYF
CDR3nt: TGTGCCAGCAGTGAAATGGAGGCCCAGTACTTC
v_gene: TRBV2
d_gene: NA
abundance: few
j_gene: TRBJ2-5

CDR3aa: CASSLGQGVGPQHF
CDR3nt: TGTGCCAGCAGTCTCGGACAGGGAGTAGGGCCCCAGCATTTT
v_gene: TRBV6-2/TRBV6-3
d_gene: TRBD1
abundance: many
j_gene: TRBJ1-5

CDR3aa: CASSRDRAEQYF
CDR3nt: TGTGCCAGCAGCCGCGACAGGGCCGAGCAGTACTTC
v_gene: TRBV5-6
d_gene: TRBD1
abundance: many
j_gene: TRBJ2-7

CDR3aa: CASTPWGTGDTDTQYF
CDR3nt: TGTGCCAGCACGCCTTGGGGGACAGGTGACACAGATACGCAGTATTTT
v_gene: TRBV7-9
d_gene: TRBD1
abundance: many
j_gene: TRBJ2-3

CDR3aa: CASSNQGIANYGYTF
CDR3nt: TGTGCCAGCAGTAATCAAGGGATAGCTAACTATGGCTACACCTTC
v_gene: TRBV7-2
d_gene: NA
abundance: many
j_gene: TRBJ1-2

CDR3aa: CAISEGGNQQYF
CDR3nt: TGTGCCATCAGTGAAGGGGGCAACCAGCAGTACTTC
v_gene: TRBV10-3
d_gene: TRBD1
abundance: NA
j_gene: TRBJ2-7

CDR3aa: CASSLVTGPPDIQYF
CDR3nt: TGCGCCAGCAGCTTGGTCACGGGGCCGCCGGACATTCAGTACTTC
v_gene: TRBV5-1
d_gene: NA
abundance: NA
j_gene: TRBJ2-4

CDR3aa: CASSQGREQYF
CDR3nt: TGTGCCAGCAGTCAAGGACGGGAGCAGTACTTC
v_gene: TRBV6-5
d_gene: NA
abundance: medium-sized
j_gene: TRBJ2-7

CDR3aa: CASSPSREGYTF
CDR3nt: TGCGCCAGCAGTCCCTCCAGGGAGGGCTACACCTTC
v_gene: TRBV5-1
d_gene: NA
abundance: few
j_gene: TRBJ1-2

CDR3aa: CASRPDRDNYGYTF
CDR3nt: TGTGCCAGCAGGCCGGACAGGGATAACTATGGCTACACCTTC
v_gene: TRBV28
d_gene: TRBD1
abundance: many
j_gene: TRBJ1-2

CDR3aa: CASREGSGTEAFF
CDR3nt: TGTGCCAGCAGGGAGGGATCGGGAACTGAAGCTTTCTTT
v_gene: TRBV28
d_gene: NA
abundance: few
j_gene: TRBJ1-1

CDR3aa: CASAYVPDTQYF
CDR3nt: TGTGCCAGCGCGTATGTCCCAGATACGCAGTATTTT
v_gene: TRBV27
d_gene: NA
abundance: NA
j_gene: TRBJ2-3

CDR3aa: CASSRVQGPPVDTEAFF
CDR3nt: TGTGCCAGCAGCCGCGTACAGGGGCCTCCGGTCGACACTGAAGCTTTCTTT
v_gene: TRBV7-9
d_gene: TRBD1
abundance: many
j_gene: TRBJ1-1

CDR3aa: CASSVEGADQPQHF
CDR3nt: TGTGCCAGCAGTGTTGAGGGGGCGGATCAGCCCCAGCATTTT
v_gene: TRBV2
d_gene: TRBD1
abundance: many
j_gene: TRBJ1-5

CDR3aa: CASSFPGGRGANVLTF
CDR3nt: TGCGCCAGCAGCTTCCCTGGGGGGAGGGGGGCCAACGTCCTGACTTTC
v_gene: TRBV5-1
d_gene: NA
abundance: NA
j_gene: TRBJ2-6

CDR3aa: CAASYLGPGELFF
CDR3nt: TGTGCGGCCAGTTACCTCGGCCCCGGGGAGCTGTTTTTT
v_gene: TRBV24-1
d_gene: NA
abundance: NA
j_gene: TRBJ2-2

CDR3aa: CASSWKVRGPYEQYF
CDR3nt: TGTGCCAGCAGTTGGAAAGTACGGGGACCTTACGAGCAGTACTTC
v_gene: TRBV28
d_gene: NA
abundance: NA
j_gene: TRBJ2-7

CDR3aa: CASSPTADTDTQYF
CDR3nt: TGTGCCAGCTCACCGACTGCCGACACAGATACGCAGTATTTT
v_gene: TRBV18
d_gene: NA
abundance: NA
j_gene: TRBJ2-3